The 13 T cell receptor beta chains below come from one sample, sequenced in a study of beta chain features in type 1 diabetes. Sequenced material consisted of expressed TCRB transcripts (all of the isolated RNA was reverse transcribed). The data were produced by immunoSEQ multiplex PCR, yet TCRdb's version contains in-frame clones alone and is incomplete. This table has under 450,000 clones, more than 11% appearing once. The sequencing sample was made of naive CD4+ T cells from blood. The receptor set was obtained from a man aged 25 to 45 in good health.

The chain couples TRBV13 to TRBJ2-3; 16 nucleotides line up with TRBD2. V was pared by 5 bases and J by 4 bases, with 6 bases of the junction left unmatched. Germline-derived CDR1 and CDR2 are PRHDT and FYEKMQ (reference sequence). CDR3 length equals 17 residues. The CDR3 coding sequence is TGTGCCAGCAGCCTAGTGGGACTAGCGGGGGGGCCAGATACGCAGTATTTT. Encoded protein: CASSLVGLAGGPDTQYF.

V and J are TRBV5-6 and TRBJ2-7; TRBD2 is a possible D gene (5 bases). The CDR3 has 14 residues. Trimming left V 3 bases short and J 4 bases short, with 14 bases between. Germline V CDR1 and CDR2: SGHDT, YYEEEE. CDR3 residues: CASSWRKRLYEQYV. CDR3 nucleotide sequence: TGTGCCAGCAGCTGGAGGAAACGATTATACGAGCAGTACGTC.

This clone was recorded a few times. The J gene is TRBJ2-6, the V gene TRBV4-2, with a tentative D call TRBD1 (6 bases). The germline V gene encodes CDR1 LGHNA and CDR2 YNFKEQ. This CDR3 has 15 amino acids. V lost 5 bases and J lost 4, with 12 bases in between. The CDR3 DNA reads TGTGCCAGCAGCACGCTGACAGGAGGGGCCAACGTCCTGACTTTC. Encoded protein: CASSTLTGGANVLTF.

The CDR3, as DNA: TGTGCCAGCAGCTTGGGTAGCGCCTACAATGAGCAGTTCTTC. This sequence encodes CASSLGSAYNEQFF. This sequence joins TRBV5-6 and TRBJ2-1; a possible D gene is TRBD2 (5 bases). This CDR3 has 14 residues. The germline gives CDR1 SGHDT, CDR2 YYEEEE. The V end lost 0 bases, the J end lost 2 bases, and 6 bases lay between the germline ends.

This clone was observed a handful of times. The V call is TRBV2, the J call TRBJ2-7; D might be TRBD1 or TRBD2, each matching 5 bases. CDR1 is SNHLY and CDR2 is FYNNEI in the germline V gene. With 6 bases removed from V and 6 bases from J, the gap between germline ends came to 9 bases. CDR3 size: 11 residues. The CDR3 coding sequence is TGTGCCAGCAGCGCAGGGACCGAGCAGTACTTC. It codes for CASSAGTEQYF.

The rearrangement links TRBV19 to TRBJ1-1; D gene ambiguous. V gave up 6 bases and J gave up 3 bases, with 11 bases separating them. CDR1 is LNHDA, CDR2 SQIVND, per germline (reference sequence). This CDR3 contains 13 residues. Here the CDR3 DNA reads TGTGCCAGTAGCACGAAGCTGGACACTGAAGCTTTCTTT. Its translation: CASSTKLDTEAFF.

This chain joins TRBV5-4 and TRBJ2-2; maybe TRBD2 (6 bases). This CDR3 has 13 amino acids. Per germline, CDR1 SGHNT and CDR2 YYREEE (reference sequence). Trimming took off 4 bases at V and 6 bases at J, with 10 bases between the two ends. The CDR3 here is CASSQTSPGELFF. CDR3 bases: TGTGCCAGCAGCCAGACTAGTCCCGGGGAGCTGTTTTTT. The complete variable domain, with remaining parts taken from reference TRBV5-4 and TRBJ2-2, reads ETGVTQSPTHLIKTRGQQVTLRCSSQSGHNTVSWYQQALGQGPQFIFQYYREEENGRGNFPPRFSGLQFPNYSSELNVNALELDDSALYLCASSQTSPGELFFGEGSRLTVL.

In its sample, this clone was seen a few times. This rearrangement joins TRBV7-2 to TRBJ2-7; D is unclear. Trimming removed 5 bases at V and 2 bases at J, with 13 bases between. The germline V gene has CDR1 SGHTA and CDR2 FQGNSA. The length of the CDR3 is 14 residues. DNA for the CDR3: TGTGCCAGCAGCCATCCGGGTCGGACCTACGAGCAGTACTTC. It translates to CASSHPGRTYEQYF.

CDR3 protein: CAAKQGEGGYTF. The DNA of the CDR3 is TGTGCCGCCAAACAGGGGGAAGGCGGCTACACCTTC. The chain links TRBV19 to TRBJ1-2, with 8 bases aligning to TRBD1. Germline V gene lookup returns CDR1 LNHDA and CDR2 SQIVND (reference sequence). CDR3 length: 12 amino acids. J gave up 8 bases and V 11 bases, and 10 bases lay outside the gene matches.

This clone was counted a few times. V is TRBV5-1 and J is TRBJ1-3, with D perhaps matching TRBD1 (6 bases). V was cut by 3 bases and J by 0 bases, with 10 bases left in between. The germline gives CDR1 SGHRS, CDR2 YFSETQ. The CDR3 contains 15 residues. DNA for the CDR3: TGCGCCAGCAGCTCGGACAGAGTCTCTGGAAACACCATATATTTT. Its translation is CASSSDRVSGNTIYF.

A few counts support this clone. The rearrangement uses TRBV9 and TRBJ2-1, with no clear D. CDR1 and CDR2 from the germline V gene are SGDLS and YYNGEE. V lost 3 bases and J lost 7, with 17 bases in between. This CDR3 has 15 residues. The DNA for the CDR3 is TGTGCCAGCAGCGCCGGATTGGCTCTTGGGAATGAGCAGTTCTTC. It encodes CASSAGLALGNEQFF.

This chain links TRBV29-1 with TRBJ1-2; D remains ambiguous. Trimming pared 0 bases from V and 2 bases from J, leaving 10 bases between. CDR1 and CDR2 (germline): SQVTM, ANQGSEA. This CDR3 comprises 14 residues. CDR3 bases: TGCAGCGTTGAAGATTGGGAAGGGAACTATGGCTACACCTTC. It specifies CSVEDWEGNYGYTF.

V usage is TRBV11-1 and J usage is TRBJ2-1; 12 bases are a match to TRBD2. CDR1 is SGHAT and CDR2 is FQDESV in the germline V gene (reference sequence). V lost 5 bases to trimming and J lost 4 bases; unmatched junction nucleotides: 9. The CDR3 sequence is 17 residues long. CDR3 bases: TGTGCCAGCAGCGAAGGACTAGCGGGGAATTCGTACAATGAGCAGTTCTTC. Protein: CASSEGLAGNSYNEQFF.